A single sample is the source of the 22 T cell receptor beta chains below, sequenced in a study of CD8 T cells in Susac syndrome. An input of roughly 0.5 to 1 ug of RNA was subjected to reverse transcription using random hexamers. TCRdb reanalysed the immunoSEQ multiplex PCR reads using MiXCR and keeps one entry per CDR3 protein. The sample consists of some 250,000 distinct CDR3 sequences, 90% to 97% of them appearing once. Sequencing was carried out using CD4+ T cells from PBMCs. The receptors stem from a human donor with Susac syndrome.

V is TRBV24-1 and J is TRBJ1-2, with D maybe TRBD1 (5 bases). V lost 4 bases to trimming and J lost 4 bases, with 12 bases between them. This CDR3 is built from 14 residues. Germline V CDR1 and CDR2: KGHDR, SFDVKD. The CDR3 is CATSDPDSVYGYTF. The CDR3, as DNA: TGTGCCACCAGTGACCCTGACAGTGTCTATGGCTACACCTTC.

The rearrangement links TRBV13 to TRBJ1-2; D gene ambiguous. Trimming removed 5 bases at V and 7 bases at J, with 5 bases between. This CDR3 has 10 residues. The germline gives CDR1 PRHDT, CDR2 FYEKMQ (reference sequence). The CDR3 DNA is TGTGCCAGCAGCCAAAGTGGCTACACCTTC. Protein: CASSQSGYTF.

The chain couples TRBV2 to TRBJ2-1, with D possibly being TRBD2 (5 bases). The CDR3 contains 13 residues. The V and J ends lost 2 bases and 7 bases respectively, with 9 bases between them. Germline V CDR1 and CDR2: SNHLY, FYNNEI. CDR3 nucleotide sequence: TGTGCCAGCAGTGAATCTTGGGAGAATGAGCAGTTCTTC. The encoded protein is CASSESWENEQFF.

The rearrangement uses TRBV20-1 and TRBJ2-7; the match to TRBD1 covers 7 bases. CDR1 DFQATT and CDR2 SNEGSKA come from the germline V gene (reference sequence). The CDR3 totals 12 residues. V lost 5 bases and J lost 0; bases outside the gene matches: 1. This CDR3 is CSAHRGSYEQYF. DNA of the CDR3: TGCAGTGCTCACAGGGGCTCCTACGAGCAGTACTTC.

This chain connects TRBV29-1 to TRBJ1-1; D remains ambiguous. The CDR3 covers 14 residues. CDR1 and CDR2 (germline): SQVTM, ANQGSEA. The ends were cut back, 4 bases at V and 0 bases at J, with 12 bases in the middle. DNA of the CDR3: TGCAGCGTTGGGCAGAACTCCATGAACACTGAAGCTTTCTTT. Its protein product is CSVGQNSMNTEAFF.

The V and J genes are TRBV21-1 and TRBJ2-7. TRBV21-1 is a documented pseudogene. The CDR3 has 11 amino acids. Written as DNA, the CDR3 is TGTGCCAGCAGCGCCCCCTACGAGCAGTACTTC. Protein product: CASSAPYEQYF.

The rearrangement uses TRBV14 and TRBJ2-6; possible D gene TRBD1, 5 bases. V was shortened by 3 bases and J by 0 bases, with 9 bases between the two germline ends. The CDR3 sequence is 16 residues long. Germline V gene lookup returns CDR1 SGHDN and CDR2 FVKESK. Written as DNA, the CDR3 is TGTGCCAGCAGCCATTCAGGGCTCTCTGGGGCCAACGTCCTGACTTTC. Its protein is CASSHSGLSGANVLTF.

V is TRBV28 and J is TRBJ1-2; a possible D gene is TRBD1 (5 bases). The CDR3 totals 12 residues. Trimming cost V 4 bases and J 4 bases, with 7 bases left between them. Per germline, CDR1 MDHEN and CDR2 SYDVKM. CDR3 sequence (DNA): TGTGCCAGCAGTTGGGGACCCTATGGCTACACCTTC. Its translation: CASSWGPYGYTF.

The V call is TRBV5-1, the J call TRBJ2-7, with TRBD2 as a possible D gene (6 bases). This CDR3 region has 13 residues. V lost 6 bases to trimming and J lost 3 bases, with 13 bases between them. Germline V gene data show CDR1 as SGHRS and CDR2 as YFSETQ. The DNA of the CDR3 is TGCGCCAGCAAGGGACTCGTTGGCTACGAGCAGTACTTC. Protein sequence: CASKGLVGYEQYF. Drawing the rest from reference TRBV5-1 and TRBJ2-7, the complete variable domain is KAGVTQTPRYLIKTRGQQVTLSCSPISGHRSVSWYQQTPGQGLQFLFEYFSETQRNKGNFPGRFSGRQFSNSRSEMNVSTLELGDSALYLCASKGLVGYEQYFGPGTRLTVT.

CDR3: CASSLILAGGGSYEQYF. CDR3 nucleotide sequence: TGTGCCAGCAGCTTAATCCTAGCGGGAGGTGGCTCCTACGAGCAGTACTTC. V is TRBV13 and J is TRBJ2-7, with 11 nucleotides matching TRBD2. V shed 2 bases and J 0 bases; nucleotides not matched to a gene: 6. CDR3 size: 17 residues. CDR1 and CDR2 from the germline V gene are PRHDT and FYEKMQ (reference sequence). Using reference TRBV13 and TRBJ2-7 for the parts outside the CDR3, the full variable domain is AAGVIQSPRHLIKEKRETATLKCYPIPRHDTVYWYQQGPGQDPQFLISFYEKMQSDKGSIPDRFSAQQFSDYHSELNMSSLELGDSALYFCASSLILAGGGSYEQYFGPGTRLTVT.

This chain connects TRBV29-1 to TRBJ2-6; D call uncertain. CDR1 is SQVTM and CDR2 is ANQGSEA in the germline V gene. The V end was cut by 4 bases, the J end by 0 bases, with 10 bases between. This CDR3 region has 15 residues. The CDR3 DNA sequence: TGCAGCGTTGCTTCCGCGCTCTCTGGGGCCAACGTCCTGACTTTC. This codes for CSVASALSGANVLTF.

V is TRBV29-1 and J is TRBJ1-1; no reliable D call. The germline CDR1 and CDR2 sequences are SQVTM and ANQGSEA. The CDR3 runs 12 residues. CDR3 bases: TGCACCGCGACCAGTTTCCTTGAGGACGCTTTCTTT. Amino acid sequence: CTATSFLEDAFF.

The J gene is TRBJ2-6, the V gene TRBV6-4; D is unresolved. CDR1 is MRHNA, CDR2 SNTAGT, per germline. This CDR3 contains 13 residues. Deletions cut 6 bases from V and 4 bases from J, with 7 bases between. CDR3: CASRETGANVLTF. The CDR3 bases are TGTGCCAGCAGGGAGACAGGGGCCAACGTCCTGACTTTC.

The chain couples TRBV30 to TRBJ2-1; no clear D. Germline CDR1 is GTSNPN and CDR2 is SVGIG (reference sequence). Trimming took 1 base from V and 0 from J, leaving 1 base between them. The CDR3 has 12 residues. This chain's CDR3 is CAWSGSYNEQFF. CDR3 in DNA: TGTGCCTGGAGTGGCTCCTACAATGAGCAGTTCTTC.

The chain uses TRBV5-1 and TRBJ1-1; D gene uncertain. Between the trimmed V and J ends, which lost 4 bases and 5 bases, there was a span of 12 bases. Germline V CDR1 and CDR2: SGHRS, YFSETQ. CDR3 size: 13 residues. CDR3 nucleotide sequence: TGCGCCAGCAGCACCCAAGGAGGGACTGAAGCTTTCTTT. Translation gives CASSTQGGTEAFF.

This chain links TRBV9 with TRBJ1-1; no clear D gene. Looked up from germline, CDR1 is SGDLS and CDR2 is YYNGEE. The CDR3 length is 13 residues. The ends were cut back, 0 bases at V and 4 bases at J, with 7 bases in the middle. CDR3 DNA sequence: TGTGCCAGCAGCGTAGGAGGGATCACTGAAGCTTTCTTT. This translates into CASSVGGITEAFF.

V gene TRBV20-1 combines with J gene TRBJ1-5; the D is unclear. Germline values: CDR1 DFQATT, CDR2 SNEGSKA (reference sequence). V was trimmed by 6 bases and J by 3 bases, leaving 15 bases between them. The length of the CDR3 is 14 residues. In DNA, the CDR3 is TGCAGTGCCCTGGAGGGCGGTACCAATCAGCCCCAGCATTTT. Amino acids: CSALEGGTNQPQHF.

This chain uses TRBV20-1 with TRBJ2-5, with 14 bases lining up with TRBD2. The CDR3 contains 14 residues. The V segment lost 6 bases and the J segment 4 bases; nucleotides outside the gene matches: 4. Germline V lookup: CDR1 DFQATT, CDR2 SNEGSKA (reference sequence). Here the CDR3 reads CSAPTSGRGETQYF. CDR3 DNA: TGCAGTGCCCCGACTAGCGGGAGGGGAGAGACCCAGTACTTC.

The gene calls are TRBV14 and TRBJ2-1; D is possibly TRBD2 (6 bases). Deletions cut 2 bases from V and 4 bases from J, with 12 bases between. The length of the CDR3 is 15 residues. The germline V gene has CDR1 SGHDN and CDR2 FVKESK. The CDR3 DNA follows: TGTGCCAGCAGCCAACGGGGGAGCCCTTACAATGAGCAGTTCTTC. It is translated as CASSQRGSPYNEQFF.

This rearrangement joins TRBV6-6 to TRBJ1-5; D possibly corresponds to TRBD1 (6 bases). This CDR3 is 15 amino acids long. Trimming shortened V by 7 bases and J by 3 bases, and 16 bases separated the two germline ends. Germline values: CDR1 MNHNY, CDR2 SVGAGI (reference sequence). The CDR3 spells CASTHPGGHNQPQHF. CDR3 coding DNA: TGTGCCAGCACCCACCCCGGGGGCCACAATCAGCCCCAGCATTTT.

The rearrangement links TRBV5-1 to TRBJ2-7; 9 positions agree with TRBD2. The CDR3 has 13 residues. Germline lookup yields CDR1 SGHRS and CDR2 YFSETQ. J lost 4 bases, V lost 7 bases, and 6 bases had no gene match. The CDR3 nucleotides are TGCGCCAGCGGTAGCGGGAGTAGTTACGAGCAGTACTTC. Residues: CASGSGSSYEQYF.

The CDR3 coding sequence is TGCGCCAGCAGCTTGGTACCGGGGACAGGGGGACGGAACACTGAAGCTTTCTTT. It translates to CASSLVPGTGGRNTEAFF. The chain uses TRBV5-1 and TRBJ1-1, with 11 positions matching TRBD1. Losses at the gene ends were 0 bases for V and 1 base for J; bases not matched to a gene: 8. CDR3 length: 18 amino acids. In germline, CDR1 is SGHRS, CDR2 YFSETQ. The full variable domain, completed using reference TRBV5-1 and TRBJ1-1, is KAGVTQTPRYLIKTRGQQVTLSCSPISGHRSVSWYQQTPGQGLQFLFEYFSETQRNKGNFPGRFSGRQFSNSRSEMNVSTLELGDSALYLCASSLVPGTGGRNTEAFFGQGTRLTVV.